The entry below gives a single T cell receptor beta chain sequence along with its context. Its specificity is unknown. With a J-beta primer mix and a sample-barcoded 5' primer, a second PCR ran about 6 to 11 cycles. Template switching added a 12-random-nucleotide identifier to every cDNA molecule. TCRdb re-called the 5' RACE reads through MiXCR, storing one row per CDR3 protein. Of roughly 900,000 distinct CDR3 sequences in the sample, under 30% were seen once. These data come from a study of blood T cells in healthy people across ages. General observations from the study: Estimates drawn from one million T cells were deemed to understate diversity. As age increased, TCR beta diversity per million T cells fell in a roughly linear fashion.

Per germline, CDR1 SGHNT and CDR2 YENEEA. The V gene lost 2 bases and the J gene lost 0 bases, with 4 bases spanning the gap. This CDR3 comprises 14 residues. The source is an elderly woman in good health. The rearrangement uses TRBV11-3 and TRBJ2-2; D is unresolved. The specimen was blood. CDR3 in amino acids: CASSLMSNTGELFF. The CDR3 DNA reads as TGTGCCAGCAGCTTAATGTCGAACACCGGGGAGCTGTTTTTT.